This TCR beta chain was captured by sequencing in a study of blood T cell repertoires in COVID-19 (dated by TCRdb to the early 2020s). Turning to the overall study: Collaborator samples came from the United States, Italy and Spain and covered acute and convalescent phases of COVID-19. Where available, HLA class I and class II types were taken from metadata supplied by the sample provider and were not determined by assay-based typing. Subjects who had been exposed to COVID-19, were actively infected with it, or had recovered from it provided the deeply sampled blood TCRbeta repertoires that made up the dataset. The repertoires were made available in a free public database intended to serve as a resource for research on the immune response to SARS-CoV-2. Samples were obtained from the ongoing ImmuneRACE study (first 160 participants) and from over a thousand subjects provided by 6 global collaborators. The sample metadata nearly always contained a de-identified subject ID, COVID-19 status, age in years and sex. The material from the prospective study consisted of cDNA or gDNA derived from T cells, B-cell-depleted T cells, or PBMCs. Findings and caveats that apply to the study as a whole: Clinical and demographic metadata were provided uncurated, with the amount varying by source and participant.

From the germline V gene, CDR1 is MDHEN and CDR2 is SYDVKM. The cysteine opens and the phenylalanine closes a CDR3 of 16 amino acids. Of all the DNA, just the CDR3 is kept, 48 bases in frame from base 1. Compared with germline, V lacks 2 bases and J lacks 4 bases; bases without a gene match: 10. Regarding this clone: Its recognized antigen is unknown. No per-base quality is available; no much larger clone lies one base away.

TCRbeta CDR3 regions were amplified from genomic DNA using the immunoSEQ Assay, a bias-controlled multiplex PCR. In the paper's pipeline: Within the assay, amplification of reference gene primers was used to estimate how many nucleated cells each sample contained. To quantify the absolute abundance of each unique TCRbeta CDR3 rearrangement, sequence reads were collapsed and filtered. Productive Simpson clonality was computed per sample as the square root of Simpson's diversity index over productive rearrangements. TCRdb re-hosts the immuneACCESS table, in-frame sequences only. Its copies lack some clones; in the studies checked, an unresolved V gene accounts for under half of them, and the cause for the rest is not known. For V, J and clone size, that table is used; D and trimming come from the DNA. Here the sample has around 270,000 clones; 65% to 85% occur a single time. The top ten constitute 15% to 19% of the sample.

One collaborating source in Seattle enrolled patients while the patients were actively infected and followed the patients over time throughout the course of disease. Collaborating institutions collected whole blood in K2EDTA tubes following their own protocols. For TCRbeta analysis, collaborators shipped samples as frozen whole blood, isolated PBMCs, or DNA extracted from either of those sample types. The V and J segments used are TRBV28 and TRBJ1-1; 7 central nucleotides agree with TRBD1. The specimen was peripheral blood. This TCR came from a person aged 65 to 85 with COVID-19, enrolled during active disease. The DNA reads TGTGCCAGCAGTTTAATCTTAGGGGGCAGGAGCACTGAAGCTTTCTTT. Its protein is CASSLILGGRSTEAFF.